This entry lists 26 T cell receptor beta chains sequenced from one sample in a study of blood T cell repertoires in COVID-19. Sequencing used immunoSEQ multiplex PCR; TCRdb keeps in-frame clones, though not all of them. The sample holds tens of thousands of clones, 90% to 95% seen once. Material for sequencing was peripheral blood. Every receptor here comes from a man in his fifties or sixties with active COVID-19.

This clone was found once. The CDR3 nucleotides read TGCGCCAGCAGCCAAGCTAGCGGGGGCAACACCGGGGAGCTGTTTTTT. The encoded protein is CASSQASGGNTGELFF. The chain uses TRBV4-1 and TRBJ2-2; 10 bases map to TRBD2. V lost 1 base and J lost 2; bases outside the gene matches: 1. Germline assignment: CDR1 MGHRA and CDR2 YSYEKL. This CDR3 spans 16 amino acids.

The chain employs TRBV4-2 and TRBJ2-1; unclear D gene. Germline V gene data show CDR1 as LGHNA and CDR2 as YNFKEQ. CDR3 length equals 15 residues. The V end was cut by 0 bases, the J end by 6 bases, with 12 bases between. The CDR3 DNA is TGTGCCAGCAGCCAAGAGTTGAGGCAGATCAATGAGCAGTTCTTC. Residues: CASSQELRQINEQFF.

The chain has TRBV7-2 and TRBJ2-1; the match to TRBD1 covers 7 bases. After removal of 4 bases from V and 5 bases from J, the junction contained 5 bases not matched to a gene. The CDR3 is 14 amino acids. Germline assignment: CDR1 SGHTA and CDR2 FQGNSA. The CDR3 bases are TGTGCCAGCAGCTCCGACAGGGTAAACAATGAGCAGTTCTTC. This sequence encodes CASSSDRVNNEQFF. Variable domain in full (rest from reference TRBV7-2 and TRBJ2-1): GAGVSQSPSNKVTEKGKDVELRCDPISGHTALYWYRQSLGQGLEFLIYFQGNSAPDKSGLPSDRFSAERTGGSVSTLTIQRTQQEDSAVYLCASSSDRVNNEQFFGPGTRLTVL.

V is TRBV6-6 and J is TRBJ2-7; the match to TRBD2 covers 15 bases. V lost 5 bases to trimming and J lost 2 bases; unmatched junction nucleotides: 1. Germline CDR1 and CDR2: MNHNY and SVGAGI (reference sequence). CDR3 length equals 15 residues. The CDR3 spells CASSRTSGGAYEQYF. CDR3 bases: TGTGCCAGCAGTCGGACTAGCGGGGGGGCCTACGAGCAGTACTTC.

V gene TRBV5-6 combines with J gene TRBJ2-1; 10 positions match TRBD2. The CDR3 is 19 residues long. V shed 4 bases, J shed 0 bases, and the junction held 13 bases outside the gene matches. Germline CDR1 SGHDT, CDR2 YYEEEE. The CDR3 region has the DNA TGTGCCAGCAGCCAATCAGTCATAGCGGGGGGTTCCTCCTACAATGAGCAGTTCTTC. This gives the protein CASSQSVIAGGSSYNEQFF.

The chain carries TRBV5-1 and TRBJ2-1, with a possible D match to TRBD1 (6 bases). This CDR3 is built from 14 residues. The germline V and J ends were trimmed by 4 bases and 5 bases, with 13 bases remaining between them. Germline CDR1 reads SGHRS; CDR2 reads YFSETQ. CDR3: CASSAIQGNNEQFF. The CDR3 DNA reads as TGCGCCAGCAGCGCTATACAGGGAAACAATGAGCAGTTCTTC.

In regard to this clone: The sample carries other DNA sequences with the same CDR3. This chain uses TRBV2 with TRBJ1-3, with D perhaps matching TRBD1 (5 bases). CDR1 is SNHLY and CDR2 is FYNNEI in the germline V gene. The CDR3 is made up of 14 amino acids. Trimming removed 4 bases from V and 3 bases from J, with 10 bases in between. In nucleotides, the CDR3 is TGTGCCAGCAGTGGATGGGGACTTGGAAACACCATATATTTT. It codes for CASSGWGLGNTIYF.

This clone has only one observation. The CDR3 sequence: CARSLWGSARETQYF. CDR3 coding DNA: TGTGCCAGAAGCTTGTGGGGCTCGGCCCGGGAGACCCAGTACTTC. This chain connects TRBV5-3 to TRBJ2-5; D may be TRBD1 (5 bases). TRBV5-3 is designated an ORF whose function remains uncertain. Trimming took 1 base from V and 5 from J, leaving 15 bases between them. This CDR3 has 15 residues.

The CDR3 region is CASRGENTEAFF. Written as DNA, the CDR3 is TGTGCCAGCAGGGGAGAGAACACTGAAGCTTTCTTT. The chain is built from TRBV2 and TRBJ1-1; D remains ambiguous. The germline V gene has CDR1 SNHLY and CDR2 FYNNEI. The CDR3 spans 12 residues. Trimming took 6 bases from V and 1 from J, leaving 6 bases between them.

This rearrangement joins TRBV4-2 to TRBJ1-5, with 9 bases fitting TRBD1. CDR1 is LGHNA, CDR2 YNFKEQ, per germline. The J segment lost 4 bases and the V segment lost 4 bases, leaving 11 bases of the junction unmatched. This CDR3 spans 17 amino acids. The CDR3 loop is CASSPYFSGQGNQPQHF. As DNA, the CDR3 is TGTGCCAGCAGCCCATATTTTTCGGGACAGGGAAATCAGCCCCAGCATTTT.

The rearrangement joins TRBV7-2 to TRBJ2-5, with TRBD1 identical over 10 bases. This CDR3 is 14 amino acids long. CDR1 is SGHTA, CDR2 FQGNSA, per germline. Trimming cost V 6 bases and J 1 base; bases outside gene matches: 2. The CDR3 DNA sequence: TGTGCCAGCAGTTGGGACAGGGGCCAAGAGACCCAGTACTTC. Translation gives CASSWDRGQETQYF.

This sequence joins TRBV16 and TRBJ2-1; 9 bases are a match to TRBD2. The CDR3 consists of 15 residues. Germline CDR1 and CDR2: KGHSY and FQNENV. After removal of 4 bases from V and 8 bases from J, the junction contained 9 bases not matched to a gene. The CDR3 nucleotides read TGTGCCAGCAGCCCAATAAGCGGGAGGCAAGATGAGCAGTTCTTC. This codes for CASSPISGRQDEQFF.

The chain uses TRBV9 and TRBJ1-5, with 7 nucleotides matching TRBD1. Germline CDR1 is SGDLS and CDR2 is YYNGEE. Germline trimming cut 0 bases from V and 3 bases from J; bases unmatched to any gene: 3. The CDR3 length is 15 residues. Here the CDR3 reads CASSVGQGVNQPQHF. CDR3 nucleotides: TGTGCCAGCAGCGTAGGGCAGGGGGTCAATCAGCCCCAGCATTTT.

The gene calls are TRBV3-1 (or the pseudogene TRBV3-2) and TRBJ2-7; D is unresolved. Germline V CDR1 and CDR2: LGHDT, YNNKEL (reference sequence). Trimming stripped 0 bases from V and 1 base from J, with 7 bases between. This CDR3 spans 14 amino acids. The CDR3 region is CASSQDYNSYEQYF. CDR3 nucleotide sequence: TGTGCCAGCAGCCAAGATTATAATTCCTACGAGCAGTACTTC.

Written as DNA, the CDR3 is TGTGCCAGCAGCTTTACATCCGGGACTTCTATGGAGACCCAGTACTTC. The encoded protein is CASSFTSGTSMETQYF. The gene calls are TRBV11-2 and TRBJ2-5; TRBD2 might be the D (6 bases). The CDR3 sequence is 16 residues long. V was cut by 3 bases and J by 5 bases, with 19 bases left in between. The germline CDR1 and CDR2 sequences are SGHAT and FQNNGV.

The chain couples TRBV7-9 to TRBJ2-1, with 11 bases fitting TRBD2. The CDR3 is made up of 18 amino acids. Germline CDR1 and CDR2: SEHNR and FQNEAQ (reference sequence). V dropped 1 base and J dropped 2; count of bases not matched to a gene: 7. CDR3 sequence reads: CASSLVSSGGAPYNEQFF. CDR3 nucleotide sequence: TGTGCCAGCAGCTTAGTTAGTAGCGGGGGGGCCCCCTACAATGAGCAGTTCTTC.

The V call is TRBV19, the J call TRBJ1-4, with D possibly being TRBD1 (6 bases). Trimming left V 9 bases short and J 4 bases short, with 15 bases between. This CDR3 has 14 residues. Germline V gives CDR1 LNHDA, CDR2 SQIVND (reference sequence). The CDR3 sequence: CASRPTGFNEKLFF. CDR3 nucleotides: TGTGCCAGCAGACCGACAGGATTTAATGAAAAACTGTTTTTT.

The rearrangement joins TRBV5-4 to TRBJ2-7; D unresolved. Germline loops: CDR1 SGHNT, CDR2 YYREEE (reference sequence). The CDR3 length is 14 residues. Trimming left V 0 bases short and J 2 bases short, with 9 bases between. Here the CDR3 reads CASSLEVGAYEQYF. The CDR3 DNA reads as TGTGCCAGCAGCTTGGAAGTCGGAGCCTACGAGCAGTACTTC.

V usage is TRBV23-1 and J usage is TRBJ1-5; TRBD1 aligns across 8 bases. TRBV23-1 is an ORF, and what it does is uncertain. The CDR3 is 24 residues long. V dropped 0 bases and J dropped 0; count of bases not matched to a gene: 25. CDR3 bases: TGCGCCAGCAGTCAATCGCAGGGGGCTCTTTTTGGGGCAGGGAGGAGGATTAGCAATCAGCCCCAGCATTTT. Its translation: CASSQSQGALFGAGRRISNQPQHF.

This chain uses TRBV4-1 with TRBJ1-2; D is possibly TRBD1 (5 bases). The CDR3 extends over 15 amino acids. The germline CDR1 and CDR2 sequences are MGHRA and YSYEKL. V was shortened by 0 bases and J by 8 bases, with 16 bases between the two germline ends. For the CDR3, the DNA is TGCGCCAGCAGCCAAGAGACAGCGCTAGGATGGGGCTACACCTTC. Its translation: CASSQETALGWGYTF.

This clone was picked up a small number of times. The J gene is TRBJ1-3, the V gene TRBV3-1 (or the pseudogene TRBV3-2); TRBD1 is a possible D gene (6 bases). V lost 4 bases and J lost 3, with 16 bases in between. The length of the CDR3 is 16 residues. Germline assignment: CDR1 LGHDT and CDR2 YNNKEL (reference sequence). CDR3 sequence (DNA): TGTGCCAGCAGCCCGATCCTTACAGGGAGTGGAAACACCATATATTTT. Translation: CASSPILTGSGNTIYF.

The chain uses TRBV19 and TRBJ1-5; D not certain. CDR3 length: 16 amino acids. The germline CDR1 and CDR2 sequences are LNHDA and SQIVND (reference sequence). Trimming took off 1 base at V and 0 bases at J, with 10 bases between the two ends. The CDR3 nucleotides are TGTGCCAGTAGTATAGTGGGCACTTATAGCAATCAGCCCCAGCATTTT. It encodes CASSIVGTYSNQPQHF.

This clone was recorded a few times. The chain has TRBV6-1 and TRBJ2-2, with D tentatively TRBD2 (6 bases). The CDR3 is made up of 16 amino acids. Trimming left V 2 bases short and J 4 bases short, with 14 bases between. Germline CDR1 MNHNS, CDR2 SASEGT. The CDR3 region is CASSESGTPLTGELFF. For the CDR3, the DNA is TGTGCCAGCAGTGAATCCGGGACTCCTCTCACCGGGGAGCTGTTTTTT.

This clone has only a few counts. The chain uses TRBV2 and TRBJ2-5; a weak D match, TRBD1 (6 bases). The CDR3 runs 14 residues. CDR1 is SNHLY, CDR2 FYNNEI, per germline. Trimming cost V 3 bases and J 2 bases, with 10 bases left between them. CDR3 nucleotides: TGTGCCAGCAGTGACCAGGGGAAGCAAGAGACCCAGTACTTC. It translates to CASSDQGKQETQYF.

The DNA for the CDR3 is TGTGCCAGCAGCTTTGATTGGGGGCAGCCACAAGGCAACTATGGCTACACCTTC. Its translation: CASSFDWGQPQGNYGYTF. This sequence joins TRBV5-5 and TRBJ1-2, with D possibly being TRBD1 (6 bases). CDR3 length: 18 amino acids. V was pared by 2 bases and J by 2 bases, with 22 bases between. Germline V lookup: CDR1 SGHKS, CDR2 YYEKEE (reference sequence).

V and J are TRBV2 and TRBJ1-1, with D possibly matching TRBD1 (6 bases). CDR3 length: 16 residues. Germline lookup yields CDR1 SNHLY and CDR2 FYNNEI. V lost 7 bases, J lost 0 bases, and 18 bases lay in between. CDR3 amino acids: CASKSGAGDMNTEAFF. The CDR3 DNA follows: TGTGCCAGCAAGTCGGGGGCGGGGGACATGAACACTGAAGCTTTCTTT.